What follows are 8 T cell receptor beta chains derived from one specimen sequenced in a study of shared clonotypes between healthy human individuals. TCRdb's table, derived via immunoSEQ multiplex PCR, lists solely in-frame clones and lacks some. This sample has some 2.1 million clones, with roughly 94% found just once. Sequencing was done on a sample of naive CD4+ T cells sorted from blood. The sample's subset: CD45RA+ positively selected. These receptors were obtained from a young man in good health.

The CDR3 sequence: CASSDSFSLTDTQYF. As DNA, the CDR3 is TGTGCCAGCAGTGACTCGTTCTCGCTCACAGATACGCAGTATTTT. The chain combines TRBV6-4 with TRBJ2-3; no firm D call. CDR1 and CDR2 (germline): MRHNA, SNTAGT. V lost 0 bases and J 2 bases, leaving 9 bases between the germline ends. This CDR3 is built from 15 residues.

CDR3 protein: CAISGPQLDSYEQYF. CDR3 sequence (DNA): TGTGCCATCAGCGGTCCGCAGTTGGACTCCTACGAGCAGTACTTC. V usage is TRBV10-3 and J usage is TRBJ2-7; D is unresolved. V lost 6 bases and J 0 bases, leaving 15 bases between the germline ends. CDR1 is ENHRY, CDR2 SYGVKD, per germline. This CDR3 has 15 residues.

The V call is TRBV2, the J call TRBJ2-2; possible D gene TRBD1, 6 bases. V lost 6 bases and J lost 4, with 21 bases in between. The CDR3 totals 17 residues. Germline-derived CDR1 and CDR2 are SNHLY and FYNNEI. The CDR3 DNA sequence: TGTGCCAGCAGCGAAACCTCCTGGGGCAGGGGCACCGGGGAGCTGTTTTTT. Translation: CASSETSWGRGTGELFF.

About this clone itself: At the DNA level, this CDR3 is encoded by other sequences in the same sample as well. The chain uses TRBV6-1 and TRBJ1-1; TRBD1 might be the D (6 bases). The V end lost 6 bases, the J end lost 1 base, and 9 bases lay between the germline ends. Germline CDR1 reads MNHNS; CDR2 reads SASEGT. This CDR3 comprises 13 residues. CDR3 DNA: TGTGCCAGCAGAGGGGGTTCGAACACTGAAGCTTTCTTT. Its translation: CASRGGSNTEAFF.

This chain links TRBV10-3 with TRBJ1-2; D is possibly TRBD1 (6 bases). The CDR3 runs to 14 residues. Germline assignment: CDR1 ENHRY and CDR2 SYGVKD. V lost 2 bases and J lost 6, with 13 bases in between. The CDR3 nucleotides are TGTGCCATCAGTGAGAGACAGACAGGAAATGGCTACACCTTC. Its protein product is CAISERQTGNGYTF.

The chain joins TRBV18 to TRBJ1-1; possible D gene TRBD1, 6 bases. Deletions cut 4 bases from V and 1 base from J, with 10 bases between. This CDR3 region has 14 residues. Germline assignment: CDR1 KGHSH and CDR2 LQKENI. The CDR3 sequence: CASSLTGTNTEAFF. CDR3 nucleotides: TGTGCCAGCTCACTCACAGGGACGAACACTGAAGCTTTCTTT. Filled out from reference TRBV18 and TRBJ1-1, the complete variable domain reads NAGVMQNPRHLVRRRGQEARLRCSPMKGHSHVYWYRQLPEEGLKFMVYLQKENIIDESGMPKERFSAEFPKEGPSILRIQQVVRGDSAAYFCASSLTGTNTEAFFGQGTRLTVV.

This chain links TRBV5-4 with TRBJ2-2; possible D gene TRBD1, 5 bases. Deletions cut 4 bases from V and 6 bases from J, with 16 bases between. There are 15 residues in the CDR3. Per germline, CDR1 SGHNT and CDR2 YYREEE (reference sequence). The CDR3 nucleotides read TGTGCCAGCAGCCCCCCACCAGGGTTAGCCGGGGAGCTGTTTTTT. Residues: CASSPPPGLAGELFF.

This chain links TRBV9 with TRBJ1-6; D uncertain. V was clipped by 0 bases and J by 8 bases, with 12 bases between them. CDR3 length: 15 amino acids. Germline V gene lookup returns CDR1 SGDLS and CDR2 YYNGEE. The CDR3 sequence is CASSVEAVPDSPLHF. The DNA for the CDR3 is TGTGCCAGCAGCGTAGAGGCAGTTCCTGATTCACCCCTCCACTTT. The full variable domain, its missing parts supplied by reference TRBV9 and TRBJ1-6, is DSGVTQTPKHLITATGQRVTLRCSPRSGDLSVYWYQQSLDQGLQFLIQYYNGEERAKGNILERFSAQQFPDLHSELNLSSLELGDSALYFCASSVEAVPDSPLHFGNGTRLTVT.